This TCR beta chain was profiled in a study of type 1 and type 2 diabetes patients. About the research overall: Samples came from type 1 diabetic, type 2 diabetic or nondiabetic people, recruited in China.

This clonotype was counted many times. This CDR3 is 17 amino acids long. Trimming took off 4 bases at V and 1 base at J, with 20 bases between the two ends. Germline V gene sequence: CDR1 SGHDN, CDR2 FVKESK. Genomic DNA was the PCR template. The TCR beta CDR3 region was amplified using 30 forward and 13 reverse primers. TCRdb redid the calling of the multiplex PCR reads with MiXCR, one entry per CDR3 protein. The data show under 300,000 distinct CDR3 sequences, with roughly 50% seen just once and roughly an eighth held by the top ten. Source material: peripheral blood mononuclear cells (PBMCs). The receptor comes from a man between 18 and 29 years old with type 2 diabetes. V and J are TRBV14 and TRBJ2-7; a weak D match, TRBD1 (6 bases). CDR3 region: CASSLSRDRSPSYEQYF. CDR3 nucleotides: TGTGCCAGCAGCCTCAGTCGTGACAGGTCCCCATCCTACGAGCAGTACTTC.